The clone carrying this T cell receptor (beta chain) has only one observation. Its antigen is still unknown. This CDR3 is 15 amino acids long. Germline-derived CDR1 and CDR2 are SGHNT and YYREEE (reference sequence). V was pared by 8 bases and J by 0 bases, with 3 bases of the junction left unmatched. Sequencing was performed with immunoSEQ multiplex PCR; in TCRdb, only in-frame clones are kept and a portion is missing. The table lists under 400,000 clones, 70% to 90% of them singletons. The sample belongs to a study of cytomegalovirus exposure and HLA in healthy donors. Study-level findings and limits: TCR beta chains numbering about 160 were designated cytomegalovirus-associated.

This clonotype was obtained from a young woman in good health and CMV-seronegative. The J gene is TRBJ2-1, the V gene TRBV5-4, with 12 bases aligning to TRBD2. Sample: PBMCs. The CDR3 loop is CARLAGGYSYNEQFF. CDR3 coding DNA: TGTGCCAGACTAGCGGGAGGCTACTCCTACAATGAGCAGTTCTTC.